The clone carrying this TCR beta chain was recorded a few times. Its matching antigen is unknown. These data originate in a study of identical twins. This CDR3 comprises 14 residues. The trim removed 4 bases at V and 8 bases at J, leaving 10 bases unmatched. TCRdb independently ran MiXCR on the 5' RACE reads; one entry per CDR3 protein. The data contain about 790,000 distinct CDR3 sequences, approximately 18% of them seen just once; the ten biggest clones take up about an eighth. Study-level findings and limits: Zero-insertion analyses might be partly confounded by invariant T cells like MAIT and iNKT.

The sample also formed part of further work on T cells expressing NK-cell markers. According to that study: Several experiments confined sorting to alpha-beta TCR T cells with an anti-gamma-delta TCR antibody. About six donors showed dominant NKG2C+ clonotypes comprising about 1.0-7.5% of their CD8+ T cells.

The specimen sequenced was PBMCs. The V gene is TRBV12-3 or TRBV12-4, the J gene TRBJ1-1; TRBD1 agrees at 7 bases. This receptor was taken from a woman younger than 30 in good health. CDR3 bases: TGTGCCAGCAGTTGGGGAAGGGGGCGGGTGGAAGCTTTCTTT. Its translation: CASSWGRGRVEAFF.